These 9 T cell receptor beta chains were all obtained from the same sample, sequenced in a study of technical replicates of blood from several donors. Assay used: immunoSEQ multiplex PCR; TCRdb lists only in-frame clones, some missing. Among just over 8,000 clones, roughly nine tenths were seen once, and the ten largest hold roughly 12%. Sequenced material: PBMCs. The receptors come from a human donor in good health.

The chain recombines TRBV9 with TRBJ2-1, with D possibly being TRBD1 (6 bases). Deletions cut 2 bases from V and 10 bases from J, with 16 bases between. This CDR3 spans 14 amino acids. Germline lookup yields CDR1 SGDLS and CDR2 YYNGEE. CDR3 DNA sequence: TGTGCCAGCAGCGTTGGCTGGGGAGACAGGGAGCAGTTCTTC. Protein sequence: CASSVGWGDREQFF.

This clone turned up a few times. This chain connects TRBV6-1 to TRBJ2-5; maybe TRBD2 (6 bases). Trimming stripped 6 bases from V and 4 bases from J, with 15 bases between. The V gene's germline CDR1 is MNHNS and CDR2 SASEGT. The CDR3 covers 14 residues. The CDR3 DNA reads as TGTGCCAGCAGCGGAGGGGTTGGCTTAGAGACCCAGTACTTC. It is translated as CASSGGVGLETQYF.

The sample holds a few counts of this clone. The chain employs TRBV6-6 and TRBJ1-1, with D maybe TRBD1 (5 bases). This CDR3 has 13 amino acids. V was shortened by 2 bases and J by 1 base, with 5 bases between the two germline ends. Germline loops: CDR1 MNHNY, CDR2 SVGAGI (reference sequence). CDR3 region: CASSYGQNTEAFF. Here the CDR3 DNA reads TGTGCCAGCAGTTACGGACAGAACACTGAAGCTTTCTTT.

The J gene is TRBJ1-2, the V gene TRBV13, with 8 bases aligning to TRBD1. V was clipped by 2 bases and J by 4 bases; unmatched bases: 3. This CDR3 is 14 amino acids long. The V gene's germline CDR1 is PRHDT and CDR2 FYEKMQ (reference sequence). The CDR3 protein is CASSLRTGLYGYTF. For the CDR3, the DNA is TGTGCCAGCAGCTTACGGACAGGGCTCTATGGCTACACCTTC. The full variable domain, with the rest looked up from reference TRBV13 and TRBJ1-2, is AAGVIQSPRHLIKEKRETATLKCYPIPRHDTVYWYQQGPGQDPQFLISFYEKMQSDKGSIPDRFSAQQFSDYHSELNMSSLELGDSALYFCASSLRTGLYGYTFGSGTRLTVV.

CDR3 sequence (DNA): TGTGCCAGCAGTCCGGGACTCAGCTCCTACGAGCAGTACTTC. It encodes CASSPGLSSYEQYF. This chain links TRBV6-5 with TRBJ2-7; the D gene is possibly TRBD2 (6 bases). This CDR3 has 14 amino acids. Trimming pared 5 bases from V and 0 bases from J, leaving 11 bases between. Per germline, CDR1 MNHEY and CDR2 SVGAGI.

The chain uses TRBV5-1 and TRBJ2-1; D possibly corresponds to TRBD2 (6 bases). V lost 0 bases and J 0 bases, leaving 13 bases between the germline ends. The CDR3 runs to 17 residues. CDR1 SGHRS and CDR2 YFSETQ come from the germline V gene. CDR3 region: CASSLGWLGGSYNEQFF. CDR3 nucleotide sequence: TGCGCCAGCAGCTTGGGGTGGTTGGGGGGCTCCTACAATGAGCAGTTCTTC.

The rearrangement links TRBV2 to TRBJ2-7; weak D call: TRBD1 (5 bases). Looked up from germline, CDR1 is SNHLY and CDR2 is FYNNEI. V shed 0 bases and J shed 1 base, with 16 bases lying between them. This CDR3 is 17 amino acids long. CDR3 bases: TGTGCCAGCAGTGAAGCGCTTTGGCAGGGTTGGTCCTACGAGCAGTACTTC. It translates to CASSEALWQGWSYEQYF.

The chain couples TRBV7-6 to TRBJ2-7, with TRBD1 matching over 8 bases. V lost 6 bases to trimming and J lost 3 bases; unmatched junction nucleotides: 1. This CDR3 spans 12 amino acids. Germline CDR1 SGHVS, CDR2 FNYEAQ. CDR3 sequence (DNA): TGTGCCAGCAGGGGGACAGGCTACGAGCAGTACTTC. Protein product: CASRGTGYEQYF.

V gene TRBV5-1 combines with J gene TRBJ1-1; perhaps TRBD1 as D (5 bases). The V gene lost 2 bases and the J gene lost 3 bases, with 14 bases spanning the gap. This CDR3 has 15 amino acids. The germline V gene has CDR1 SGHRS and CDR2 YFSETQ. CDR3 loop: CASSFGGLEDTEAFF. The CDR3 bases are TGCGCCAGCAGCTTTGGGGGGTTAGAGGACACTGAAGCTTTCTTT.